Listed here are 11 T cell receptor beta chains from one sample, sequenced in a study of beta chain features in type 1 diabetes. Sequencing targeted expressed TCRB transcripts, as all isolated RNA had been reverse transcribed. Clones were sequenced by immunoSEQ multiplex PCR, and TCRdb holds only the in-frame ones, with some missing. The repertoire holds around 400,000 clones, with 10% to 15% as singletons. What was sequenced was naive CD4+ T cells from blood. The receptors were sampled from a man aged 18-30 years in good health.

In its sample, this clone was seen a few times. CDR3 protein: CASSLADRDYGYTF. CDR3 DNA: TGTGCCAGCAGCTTAGCGGACAGGGACTATGGCTACACCTTC. This chain uses TRBV7-2 with TRBJ1-2, with 8 bases lining up with TRBD1. The V gene end was trimmed by 0 bases and the J gene end by 3 bases; junction bases not matched to a gene: 0. CDR3 length: 14 residues. CDR1 is SGHTA, CDR2 FQGNSA, per germline. Combining the CDR3 with reference TRBV7-2 and TRBJ1-2 gives the whole variable domain GAGVSQSPSNKVTEKGKDVELRCDPISGHTALYWYRQSLGQGLEFLIYFQGNSAPDKSGLPSDRFSAERTGGSVSTLTIQRTQQEDSAVYLCASSLADRDYGYTFGSGTRLTVV.

DNA for the CDR3: TGTGCCAGCAGCTTATCGTCGGACAGGGGGTATGGGGGCAATCAGCCCCAGCATTTT. This translates into CASSLSSDRGYGGNQPQHF. V is TRBV11-1 and J is TRBJ1-5; 10 bases agree with TRBD1. CDR3 size: 19 residues. With V trimmed by 2 bases and J by 2 bases, 12 bases remained unmatched. Germline CDR1 is SGHAT and CDR2 is FQDESV (reference sequence).

This rearrangement joins TRBV28 to TRBJ2-1; D remains ambiguous. CDR1 is MDHEN and CDR2 is SYDVKM in the germline V gene. The CDR3 runs to 12 residues. V dropped 3 bases and J dropped 10 bases, with 10 bases sitting between them. The CDR3 sequence is CASSLLGHEQFF. The CDR3 DNA reads as TGTGCCAGCAGTTTGCTGGGCCACGAGCAGTTCTTC.

J is TRBJ2-3 and V is TRBV15; weak D call: TRBD2 (6 bases). Germline CDR1 is LNHNV and CDR2 is YYDKDF (reference sequence). V was clipped by 0 bases and J by 0 bases, with 10 bases between them. The CDR3 extends over 16 amino acids. The CDR3 is CATSRDLAASTDTQYF. The DNA for the CDR3 is TGTGCCACCAGCAGAGATTTAGCGGCTAGCACAGATACGCAGTATTTT.

This clone showed up just a few times. The chain carries TRBV7-9 and TRBJ2-7, with D unresolved. The CDR3 totals 13 residues. V lost 2 bases and J 5 bases, leaving 10 bases between the germline ends. The germline V gene encodes CDR1 SEHNR and CDR2 FQNEAQ (reference sequence). The CDR3 coding sequence is TGTGCCAGCAGCTTATTTCGAGTGGACGAGCAGTACTTC. It yields the protein CASSLFRVDEQYF.

V is TRBV28 and J is TRBJ2-5, with 7 positions matching TRBD1. The CDR3 spans 14 residues. Germline loops: CDR1 MDHEN, CDR2 SYDVKM. With 6 bases clipped from V and 5 bases from J, the junction kept 9 bases outside the gene matches. The CDR3: CASSRGQIWETQYF. The CDR3 DNA reads as TGTGCCAGCAGCCGGGGACAGATCTGGGAGACCCAGTACTTC. Supplemented by reference TRBV28 and TRBJ2-5, the full variable domain reads DVKVTQSSRYLVKRTGEKVFLECVQDMDHENMFWYRQDPGLGLRLIYFSYDVKMKEKGDIPEGYSVSREKKERFSLILESASTNQTSMYLCASSRGQIWETQYFGPGTRLLVL.

In its sample, this clone was seen a few times. This sequence joins TRBV28 and TRBJ2-3, with TRBD1 identical over 7 bases. The V gene's germline CDR1 is MDHEN and CDR2 SYDVKM. CDR3 length: 14 amino acids. V trimming: 7 bases; J trimming: 2 bases; junction bases outside the gene matches: 6. CDR3 region: CASTSRGYTDTQYF. Here the CDR3 DNA reads TGTGCCAGCACCTCCAGGGGGTACACAGATACGCAGTATTTT.

V is TRBV11-2 and J is TRBJ2-7, with a weak D call TRBD2 (6 bases). The germline V gene encodes CDR1 SGHAT and CDR2 FQNNGV. The CDR3 is 14 amino acids. V was clipped by 4 bases and J by 6 bases, with 16 bases between them. The CDR3 protein is CASSSGDFLREQYF. The CDR3 nucleotides are TGTGCCAGCAGCTCCGGGGACTTCTTGCGCGAGCAGTACTTC.

This clone was counted only a few times. The chain joins TRBV29-1 to TRBJ1-2; D call uncertain. This CDR3 spans 13 amino acids. V lost 2 bases and J lost 4, with 11 bases in between. CDR1 and CDR2 (germline): SQVTM, ANQGSEA. CDR3 coding DNA: TGCAGCGTTGAATCTCAGTCAAGCTATGGCTACACCTTC. This gives the protein CSVESQSSYGYTF.

This clone has just a few counts. J is TRBJ2-3 and V is TRBV6-1; 13 positions agree with TRBD2. The CDR3 loop spans 18 amino acids. Germline V gives CDR1 MNHNS, CDR2 SASEGT. V shed 2 bases, J shed 1 base, and the junction held 6 bases outside the gene matches. In DNA form, the CDR3 reads TGTGCCAGCAGTGAATTCTACGGACTAGCGGGAGGCACAGATACGCAGTATTTT. This sequence encodes CASSEFYGLAGGTDTQYF.

This clone was counted only a few times. This sequence joins TRBV6-1 and TRBJ2-2; maybe TRBD2 (5 bases). V was trimmed by 0 bases and J by 6 bases, leaving 11 bases between them. Germline V gene data show CDR1 as MNHNS and CDR2 as SASEGT. CDR3 length: 15 amino acids. The chain's CDR3 is CASSEAGVRAGELFF. CDR3 nucleotide sequence: TGTGCCAGCAGTGAAGCGGGAGTTCGAGCCGGGGAGCTGTTTTTT.